A selection of T cell receptor beta chains follows, all from one sample in a study of PD-L1 blockade in urothelial cancer. TCRdb's table, derived via immunoSEQ multiplex PCR, lists solely in-frame clones and lacks some. The table lists roughly 60,000 clones, over 70% of them singletons. This material consisted of PBMCs, taken around atezolizumab (anti-PD-L1) treatment. Receptor source: a man in his 70s with urothelial cancer. CDR3s leave out the opening cysteine and the closing phenylalanine or tryptophan. A D gene is named only where the DNA matches it firmly.

.,TRBJ1-2,TRBV2,ASIQAHADYGYT
.,TRBJ2-2,TRBV19,ASSRNSNTGELF
.,TRBJ1-5,TRBV15,ATSRGPDQPQH
TRBD2,TRBJ2-3,TRBV5-1,ASSYGTSGRGGRTDTQY
.,TRBJ1-5,TRBV19,ASRQGGAGPQH
TRBD2,TRBJ2-5,TRBV23-1,ASSHLRTSGKETQY
TRBD1,TRBJ2-5,TRBV5-4,ASSPPGGEETQY
.,TRBJ1-4,TRBV7-8,ASSFGAAEKLF
TRBD2,TRBJ2-3,TRBV5-1,ASSKGSGSDLSTDTQY
.,TRBJ1-5,TRBV15,ATSRDFGGFGNQPQH
.,TRBJ1-1,TRBV19,ASSQGPSNTEAF
.,TRBJ1-1,TRBV2,ASGGRRGAEAF
.,TRBJ2-3,TRBV2,ASSWLERTDTQY
TRBD2,TRBJ2-3,TRBV6-1,ASSAFLAGYTDTQY